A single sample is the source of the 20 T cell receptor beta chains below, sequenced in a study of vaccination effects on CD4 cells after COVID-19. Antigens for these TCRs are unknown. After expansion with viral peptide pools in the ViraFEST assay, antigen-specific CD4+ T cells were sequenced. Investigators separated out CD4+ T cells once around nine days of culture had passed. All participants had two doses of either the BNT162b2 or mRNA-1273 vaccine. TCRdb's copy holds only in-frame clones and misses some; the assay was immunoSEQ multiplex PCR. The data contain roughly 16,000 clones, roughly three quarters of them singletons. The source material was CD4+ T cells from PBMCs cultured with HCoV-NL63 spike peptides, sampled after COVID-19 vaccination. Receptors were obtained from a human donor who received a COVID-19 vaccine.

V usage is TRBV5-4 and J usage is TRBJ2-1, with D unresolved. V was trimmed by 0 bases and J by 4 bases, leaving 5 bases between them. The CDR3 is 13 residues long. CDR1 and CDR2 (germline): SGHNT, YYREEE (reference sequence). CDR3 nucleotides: TGTGCCAGCAGCTTGGACAGATACAATGAGCAGTTCTTC. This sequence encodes CASSLDRYNEQFF.

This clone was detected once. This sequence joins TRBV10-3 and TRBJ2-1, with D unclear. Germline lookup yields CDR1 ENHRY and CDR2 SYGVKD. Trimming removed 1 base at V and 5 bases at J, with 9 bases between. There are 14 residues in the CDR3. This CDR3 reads CAISELGLDNEQFF. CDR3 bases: TGTGCCATCAGTGAGTTGGGTCTGGACAATGAGCAGTTCTTC.

The chain's CDR3 is CAISATSPGQGGTGELFF. The CDR3 nucleotides are TGTGCCATCAGCGCCACCTCCCCGGGACAGGGCGGCACCGGGGAGCTGTTTTTT. This chain uses TRBV10-3 with TRBJ2-2, with 9 bases aligning to TRBD1. With V trimmed by 6 bases and J by 4 bases, 15 bases remained unmatched. The germline V gene encodes CDR1 ENHRY and CDR2 SYGVKD. The CDR3 covers 18 residues.

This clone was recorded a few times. In nucleotides, the CDR3 is TGTGCTAGTGGTTTGTCCCCAGTCCGGGTGGGCTACACCTTC. Its translation: CASGLSPVRVGYTF. The V gene is TRBV12-5, the J gene TRBJ1-2; D gene uncertain. CDR3 length: 14 residues. Germline CDR1 is LGHNT and CDR2 is FRNRAP. V was shortened by 2 bases and J by 8 bases, with 15 bases between the two germline ends.

The CDR3 region is CASSLSVTGTGELFF. As DNA, the CDR3 is TGTGCCAGCAGTTTATCGGTGACTGGTACCGGGGAGCTGTTTTTT. The rearrangement links TRBV27 to TRBJ2-2; D is uncertain. Germline lookup yields CDR1 MNHEY and CDR2 SMNVEV (reference sequence). The V end lost 0 bases, the J end lost 5 bases, and 10 bases lay between the germline ends. The CDR3 consists of 15 residues.

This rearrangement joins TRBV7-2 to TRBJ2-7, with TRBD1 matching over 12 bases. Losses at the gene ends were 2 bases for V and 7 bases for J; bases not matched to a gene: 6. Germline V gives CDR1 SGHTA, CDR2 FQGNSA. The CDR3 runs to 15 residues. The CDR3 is CASSLLGQGAREQYF. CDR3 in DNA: TGTGCCAGCAGCTTATTGGGACAGGGGGCGAGGGAGCAGTACTTC. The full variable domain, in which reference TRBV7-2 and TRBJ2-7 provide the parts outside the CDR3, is GAGVSQSPSNKVTEKGKDVELRCDPISGHTALYWYRQSLGQGLEFLIYFQGNSAPDKSGLPSDRFSAERTGGSVSTLTIQRTQQEDSAVYLCASSLLGQGAREQYFGPGTRLTVT.

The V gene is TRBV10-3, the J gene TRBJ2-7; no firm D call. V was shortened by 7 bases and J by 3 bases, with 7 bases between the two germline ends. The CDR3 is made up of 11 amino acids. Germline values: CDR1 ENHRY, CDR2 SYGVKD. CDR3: CAIKSLYEQYF. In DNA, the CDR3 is TGTGCCATCAAATCCCTCTACGAGCAGTACTTC.

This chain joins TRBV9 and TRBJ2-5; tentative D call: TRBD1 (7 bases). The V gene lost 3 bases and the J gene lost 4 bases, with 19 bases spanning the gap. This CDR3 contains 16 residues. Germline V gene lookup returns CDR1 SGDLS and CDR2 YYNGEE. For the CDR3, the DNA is TGTGCCAGCAGCGCGGAGGGACAGCCTCGAGGAGAGACCCAGTACTTC. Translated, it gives CASSAEGQPRGETQYF.

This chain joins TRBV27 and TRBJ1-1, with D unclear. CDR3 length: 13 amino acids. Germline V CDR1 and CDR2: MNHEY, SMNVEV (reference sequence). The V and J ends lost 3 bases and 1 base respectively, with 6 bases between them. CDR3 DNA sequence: TGTGCCAGCAGTTTCAGATCGAACACTGAAGCTTTCTTT. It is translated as CASSFRSNTEAFF.

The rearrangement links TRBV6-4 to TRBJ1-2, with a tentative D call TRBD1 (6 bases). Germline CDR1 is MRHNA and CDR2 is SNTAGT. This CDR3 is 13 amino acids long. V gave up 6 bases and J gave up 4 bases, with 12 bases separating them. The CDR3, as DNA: TGTGCCAGCAGCAGGGGTGAGGGCTATGGCTACACCTTC. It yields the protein CASSRGEGYGYTF.

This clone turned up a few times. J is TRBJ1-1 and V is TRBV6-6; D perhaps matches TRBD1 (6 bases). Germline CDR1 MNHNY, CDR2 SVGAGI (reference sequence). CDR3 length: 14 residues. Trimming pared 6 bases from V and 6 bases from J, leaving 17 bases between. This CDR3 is CASRNQGSSAEAFF. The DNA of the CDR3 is TGTGCCAGCAGAAACCAGGGGAGTAGCGCTGAAGCTTTCTTT.

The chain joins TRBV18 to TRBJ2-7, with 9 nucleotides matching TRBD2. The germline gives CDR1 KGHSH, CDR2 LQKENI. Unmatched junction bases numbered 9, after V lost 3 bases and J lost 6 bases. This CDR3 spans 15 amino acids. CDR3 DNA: TGTGCCAGCTCACCTGGGAATAGCGGGAGAGGCGAGCAGTACTTC. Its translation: CASSPGNSGRGEQYF.

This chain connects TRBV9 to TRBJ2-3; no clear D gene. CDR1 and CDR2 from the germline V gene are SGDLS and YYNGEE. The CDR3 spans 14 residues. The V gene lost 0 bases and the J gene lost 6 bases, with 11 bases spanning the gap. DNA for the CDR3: TGTGCCAGCAGCGTAGTAGCCCTCGGGGATACGCAGTATTTT. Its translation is CASSVVALGDTQYF.

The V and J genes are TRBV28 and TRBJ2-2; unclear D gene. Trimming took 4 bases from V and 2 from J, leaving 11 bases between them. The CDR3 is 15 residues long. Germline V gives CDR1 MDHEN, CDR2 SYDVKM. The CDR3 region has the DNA TGTGCCAGCAGTTATGGTTGGGGAAACACCGGGGAGCTGTTTTTT. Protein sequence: CASSYGWGNTGELFF.

CDR3 coding DNA: TGTGCCAGCAGCTCCGGGACAGTCCAAGAGACCCAGTACTTC. Protein product: CASSSGTVQETQYF. The chain combines TRBV5-4 with TRBJ2-5, with 7 bases fitting TRBD1. This CDR3 comprises 14 residues. The junction had 3 bases not matched to a gene; V was cut back by 3 bases and J by 1 base. Germline CDR1 reads SGHNT; CDR2 reads YYREEE (reference sequence).

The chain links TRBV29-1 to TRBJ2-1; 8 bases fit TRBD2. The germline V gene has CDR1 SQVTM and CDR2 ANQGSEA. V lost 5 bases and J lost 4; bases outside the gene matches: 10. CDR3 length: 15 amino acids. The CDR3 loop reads CSVLKLAALYNEQFF. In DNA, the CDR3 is TGCAGCGTTCTTAAACTAGCGGCCCTTTACAATGAGCAGTTCTTC.

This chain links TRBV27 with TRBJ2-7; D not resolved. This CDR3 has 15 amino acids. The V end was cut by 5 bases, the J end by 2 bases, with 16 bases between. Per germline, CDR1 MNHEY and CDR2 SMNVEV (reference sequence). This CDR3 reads CASSLLRTPTYEQYF. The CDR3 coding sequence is TGTGCCAGCAGTCTTCTACGCACACCTACCTACGAGCAGTACTTC.

CDR3 in amino acids: CASRGGQNTEAFF. The CDR3 nucleotides read TGCGCCAGCAGAGGCGGACAGAACACTGAAGCTTTCTTT. The chain recombines TRBV5-1 with TRBJ1-1, with a possible D match to TRBD1 (5 bases). The V and J ends lost 5 bases and 1 base respectively, with 9 bases between them. The CDR3 is made up of 13 amino acids. Germline V gives CDR1 SGHRS, CDR2 YFSETQ.

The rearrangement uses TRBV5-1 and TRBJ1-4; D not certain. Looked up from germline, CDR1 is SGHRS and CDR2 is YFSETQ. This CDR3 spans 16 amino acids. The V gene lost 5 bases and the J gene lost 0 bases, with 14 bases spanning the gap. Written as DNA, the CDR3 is TGCGCCAGCAGGAGGCAGCCGACAACAACTAATGAAAAACTGTTTTTT. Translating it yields CASRRQPTTTNEKLFF.

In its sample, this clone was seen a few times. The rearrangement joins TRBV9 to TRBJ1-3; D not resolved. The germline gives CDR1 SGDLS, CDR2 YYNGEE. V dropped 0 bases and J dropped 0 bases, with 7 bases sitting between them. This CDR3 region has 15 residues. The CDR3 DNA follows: TGTGCCAGCAGCGTAGACAGCTACTCTGGAAACACCATATATTTT. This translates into CASSVDSYSGNTIYF. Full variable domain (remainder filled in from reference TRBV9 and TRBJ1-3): DSGVTQTPKHLITATGQRVTLRCSPRSGDLSVYWYQQSLDQGLQFLIQYYNGEERAKGNILERFSAQQFPDLHSELNLSSLELGDSALYFCASSVDSYSGNTIYFGEGSWLTVV.